This T cell receptor beta chain was recovered during a study of T-cell reconstitution after alpha-beta-depleted transplantation in children. Preparation of the TCRbeta library involved a method that used unique molecular identifiers. TCRdb re-analysed the PCR reads in MiXCR, keeping a single row per CDR3 protein. The sample lists some 550,000 distinct CDR3 sequences, 23% occurring once. The table lists this clonotype with a count of one. Its antigen is currently unknown. Germline CDR1 is DFQATT and CDR2 is SNEGSKA (reference sequence). The CDR3 is 14 residues long. General study points: Diversity of TCRbeta at day 60 was high in some patients, arising from surviving recipient T cells and thymic progenitors. By one year post-transplant, T-cell counts and diversity largely arose from T cells that were newly produced. At around two months after transplant, the alpha-beta T cells were reportedly derived from several hundred expanded clones that came from non-depleted graft cells.

This specimen consisted of PBMCs, mostly from graft donor cells, obtained 360 days after TCRalphabeta/CD19-depleted stem cell transplant. The source of this sequence is a boy under three years old who had a stem cell transplant for acute myeloid leukemia, so the T cells may come from the graft donor. The chain has TRBV20-1 and TRBJ2-7; 9 positions agree with TRBD1. In nucleotides, the CDR3 is TGCTGTGCTAGAGAGGGCGGGACAGGGAACGAGCAGTACGTC. Translating gives CCAREGGTGNEQYV.